This entry lists 19 T cell receptor beta chains sequenced from one sample in a study of cytomegalovirus exposure and HLA in healthy donors. Generated by immunoSEQ multiplex PCR, the TCRdb table keeps only in-frame clones and is missing some. Of 200,000 to 250,000 clones in the sample, around four fifths were seen once. The sequencing input was PBMCs. The origin of the receptors is a woman in her 30s in good health and CMV-seropositive.

The J gene is TRBJ1-2, the V gene TRBV28; 7 bases match TRBD1. The CDR3 has 15 amino acids. The junction had 10 bases not matched to a gene; V was cut back by 4 bases and J by 5 bases. CDR1 and CDR2 (germline): MDHEN, SYDVKM. CDR3 sequence (DNA): TGTGCCAGCAGTTCGTACACAGGGGAATCTTATGGCTACACCTTC. The encoded protein is CASSSYTGESYGYTF.

V is TRBV7-8 and J is TRBJ2-7; D gene unclear. The germline gives CDR1 SGHVS, CDR2 FQNEAQ. The CDR3 spans 13 residues. V was shortened by 3 bases and J by 4 bases, with 10 bases between the two germline ends. The CDR3 here is CASSFAFKYEQYF. The CDR3 region has the DNA TGTGCCAGCAGCTTTGCCTTCAAATACGAGCAGTACTTC.

This clone was seen a single time. The junction and the germline gene differ at one end; a read error may be behind it. The V gene is TRBV19, the J gene TRBJ2-5, with 13 positions matching TRBD2. The V gene's germline CDR1 is LNHDA and CDR2 SQIVND (reference sequence). The CDR3 extends over 16 amino acids. As DNA, the CDR3 is TGTGCCAGTAGTTCCTCCGGGACTAGCGGGGAAGAGGCCCAGTACTTC. Protein sequence: CASSSSGTSGEEAQYF.

V is TRBV7-2 and J is TRBJ2-1; TRBD2 aligns across 7 bases. The CDR3 has 16 amino acids. After removal of 1 base from V and 0 bases from J, the junction contained 3 bases not matched to a gene. CDR1 is SGHTA and CDR2 is FQGNSA in the germline V gene. CDR3 in DNA: TGTGCCAGCAGCTTAGTCGGCGGGAGCTCCTACAATGAGCAGTTCTTC. This encodes CASSLVGGSSYNEQFF.

A single count supports this clone. This chain uses TRBV5-1 with TRBJ1-1; no reliable D call. Germline CDR1 is SGHRS and CDR2 is YFSETQ. This CDR3 comprises 13 residues. Trimming took off 7 bases at V and 1 base at J, with 11 bases between the two ends. CDR3 protein: CASRLAQNTEAFF. The CDR3 bases are TGCGCCAGCCGTCTAGCCCAGAACACTGAAGCTTTCTTT.

This chain links TRBV28 with TRBJ2-7, with D possibly TRBD2 on 6 matching bases. The CDR3 runs 16 residues. From germline, CDR1 is MDHEN and CDR2 SYDVKM. Deletions cut 3 bases from V and 0 bases from J, with 15 bases between. CDR3 nucleotide sequence: TGTGCCAGCAGTTTCTCATATGCGGGAAACTCCTACGAGCAGTACTTC. Residues: CASSFSYAGNSYEQYF.

The rearrangement uses TRBV12-5 and TRBJ2-7, with D tentatively TRBD2 (5 bases). The V and J ends lost 4 bases and 4 bases respectively, with 20 bases between them. From germline, CDR1 is LGHNT and CDR2 FRNRAP. This CDR3 comprises 16 residues. CDR3 loop: CASGSRESGWSYEQYF. Here the CDR3 DNA reads TGTGCTAGTGGTTCTCGCGAGAGCGGATGGTCGTACGAGCAGTACTTC.

The chain carries TRBV5-1 and TRBJ2-7; tentatively, D is TRBD1 or TRBD2 (7 bases each). CDR3 size: 15 residues. CDR1 and CDR2 (germline): SGHRS, YFSETQ. V lost 3 bases, J lost 5 bases, and 18 bases lay in between. The CDR3 is CASSSQNRGGDEQYF. DNA of the CDR3: TGCGCCAGCAGCTCGCAGAACAGGGGAGGGGACGAGCAGTACTTC.

V usage is TRBV29-1 and J usage is TRBJ2-7, with D possibly matching TRBD2 (6 bases). CDR1 and CDR2 (germline): SQVTM, ANQGSEA. The CDR3 has 11 residues. The V gene lost 6 bases and the J gene lost 7 bases, with 13 bases spanning the gap. The CDR3: CSVEGRREQYF. The CDR3 nucleotides are TGCAGCGTGGAGGGACGGAGAGAGCAGTACTTC.

This chain connects TRBV7-8 to TRBJ1-5; a possible D gene is TRBD1 (5 bases). The CDR3 is made up of 16 amino acids. Between the trimmed V and J ends, which lost 0 bases and 6 bases, there was a span of 15 bases. Germline lookup yields CDR1 SGHVS and CDR2 FQNEAQ. The CDR3 nucleotides read TGTGCCAGCAGCTTAGCAGTGCAGGGCGGGGGTCAGCCCCAGCATTTT. This translates into CASSLAVQGGGQPQHF.

The V call is TRBV9, the J call TRBJ2-1; D may be TRBD2 (6 bases). Per germline, CDR1 SGDLS and CDR2 YYNGEE. V lost 2 bases, J lost 2 bases, and 11 bases lay in between. CDR3 length equals 15 residues. The CDR3 here is CASSVGGLAYNEQFF. CDR3 DNA sequence: TGTGCCAGCAGCGTGGGAGGCCTAGCCTACAATGAGCAGTTCTTC.

The genes are TRBV28 and TRBJ1-5; 8 nucleotides line up with TRBD1. V shed 4 bases, J shed 7 bases, and the junction held 9 bases outside the gene matches. Germline CDR1 MDHEN, CDR2 SYDVKM. This CDR3 has 15 amino acids. The CDR3 bases are TGTGCCAGCAGTTCCAGGACAGGGCCCGGCCAGCCCCAGCATTTT. Translated: CASSSRTGPGQPQHF.

The rearrangement joins TRBV6-4 to TRBJ2-1, with 7 bases that match TRBD2. V lost 0 bases to trimming and J lost 8 bases; unmatched junction nucleotides: 4. Germline CDR1 is MRHNA and CDR2 is SNTAGT. This CDR3 is built from 14 residues. This CDR3 reads CASSDSGLDHEQFF. The CDR3, as DNA: TGTGCCAGCAGTGACTCAGGACTAGACCATGAGCAGTTCTTC.

The chain has TRBV4-3 and TRBJ2-1, with a possible D match to TRBD2 (5 bases). The ends were cut back, 0 bases at V and 3 bases at J, with 15 bases in the middle. CDR1 and CDR2 from the germline V gene are LGHNA and YSLEER. The CDR3 spans 17 residues. CDR3 residues: CASSQDKVTGIYNEQFF. The CDR3 nucleotides are TGCGCCAGCAGCCAAGATAAGGTGACGGGGATCTACAATGAGCAGTTCTTC.

The chain is built from TRBV6-7 and TRBJ1-2; TRBD1 matches 7 bases. TRBV6-7 is known as an ORF, though its function is uncertain. This CDR3 is 13 amino acids long. The V segment lost 5 bases and the J segment 4 bases; nucleotides outside the gene matches: 4. The CDR3 protein is CASSPGQAYGYTF. As DNA, the CDR3 is TGTGCCAGCAGTCCAGGACAGGCCTATGGCTACACCTTC.

A remark on this clone: One end of the junction does not line up with germline, which may come from a read error. CDR3 loop: CASGPAVDYGYTF. CDR3 nucleotide sequence: TGTGCCAGCGGTCCGGCCGTCGACTATGGTTACACCTTC. This sequence joins TRBV27 and TRBJ1-2; no firm D call. Germline lookup yields CDR1 MNHEY and CDR2 SMNVEV (reference sequence). The length of the CDR3 is 13 residues.

J is TRBJ1-2 and V is TRBV27, with 7 bases identical to TRBD1. J was trimmed by 3 bases and V by 6 bases; bases with no gene match: 16. Germline CDR1 reads MNHEY; CDR2 reads SMNVEV (reference sequence). The length of the CDR3 is 17 residues. The CDR3 coding sequence is TGTGCCAGCAGGAAAGTCGATACAGGGGCGAGCGACTATGGCTACACCTTC. Its translation is CASRKVDTGASDYGYTF.

V is TRBV20-1 and J is TRBJ2-1; D ambiguous. CDR3 length: 11 residues. Trimming took 8 bases from V and 7 from J, leaving 12 bases between them. The germline gives CDR1 DFQATT, CDR2 SNEGSKA (reference sequence). The CDR3 here is CSLENTNEQFF. The DNA of the CDR3 is TGCAGTTTAGAGAATACGAATGAGCAGTTCTTC.

The V and J genes are TRBV5-1 and TRBJ1-1; no reliable D call. CDR3 length: 16 amino acids. Trimming pared 0 bases from V and 0 bases from J, leaving 12 bases between. Germline V CDR1 and CDR2: SGHRS, YFSETQ. The CDR3 DNA is TGCGCCAGCAGCTTGGGGGCATTAACCATGAACACTGAAGCTTTCTTT. This codes for CASSLGALTMNTEAFF.